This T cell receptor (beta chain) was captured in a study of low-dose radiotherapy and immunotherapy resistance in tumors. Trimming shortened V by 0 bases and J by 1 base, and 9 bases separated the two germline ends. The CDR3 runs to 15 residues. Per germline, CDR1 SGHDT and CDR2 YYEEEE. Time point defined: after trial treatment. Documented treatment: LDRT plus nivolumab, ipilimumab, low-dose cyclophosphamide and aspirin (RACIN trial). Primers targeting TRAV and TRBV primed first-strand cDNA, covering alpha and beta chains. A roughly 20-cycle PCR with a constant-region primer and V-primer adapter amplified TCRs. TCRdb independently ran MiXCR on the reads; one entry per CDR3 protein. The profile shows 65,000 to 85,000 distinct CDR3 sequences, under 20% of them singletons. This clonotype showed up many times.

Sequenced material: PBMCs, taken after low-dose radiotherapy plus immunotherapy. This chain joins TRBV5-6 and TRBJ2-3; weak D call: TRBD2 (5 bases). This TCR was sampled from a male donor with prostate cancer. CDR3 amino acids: CASSLAGVGTDTQYF. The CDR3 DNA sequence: TGTGCCAGCAGCTTGGCCGGGGTGGGCACAGATACGCAGTATTTT. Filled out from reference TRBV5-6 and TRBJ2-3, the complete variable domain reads DAGVTQSPTHLIKTRGQQVTLRCSPKSGHDTVSWYQQALGQGPQFIFQYYEEEERQRGNFPDRFSGHQFPNYSSELNVNALLLGDSALYLCASSLAGVGTDTQYFGPGTRLTVL.